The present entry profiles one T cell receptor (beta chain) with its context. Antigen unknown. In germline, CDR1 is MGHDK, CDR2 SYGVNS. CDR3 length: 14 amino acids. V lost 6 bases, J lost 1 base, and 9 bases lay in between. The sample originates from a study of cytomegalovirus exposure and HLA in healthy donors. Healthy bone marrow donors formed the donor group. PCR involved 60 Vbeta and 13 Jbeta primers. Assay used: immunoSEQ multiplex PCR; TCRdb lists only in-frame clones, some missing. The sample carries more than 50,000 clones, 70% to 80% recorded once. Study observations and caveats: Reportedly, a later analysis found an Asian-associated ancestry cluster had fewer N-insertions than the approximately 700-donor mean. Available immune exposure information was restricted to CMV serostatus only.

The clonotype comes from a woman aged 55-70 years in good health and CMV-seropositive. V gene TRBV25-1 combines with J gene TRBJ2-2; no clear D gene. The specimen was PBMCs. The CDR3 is CASSRSQNTGELFF. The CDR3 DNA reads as TGTGCCAGCAGCCGGAGCCAGAACACCGGGGAGCTGTTTTTT.